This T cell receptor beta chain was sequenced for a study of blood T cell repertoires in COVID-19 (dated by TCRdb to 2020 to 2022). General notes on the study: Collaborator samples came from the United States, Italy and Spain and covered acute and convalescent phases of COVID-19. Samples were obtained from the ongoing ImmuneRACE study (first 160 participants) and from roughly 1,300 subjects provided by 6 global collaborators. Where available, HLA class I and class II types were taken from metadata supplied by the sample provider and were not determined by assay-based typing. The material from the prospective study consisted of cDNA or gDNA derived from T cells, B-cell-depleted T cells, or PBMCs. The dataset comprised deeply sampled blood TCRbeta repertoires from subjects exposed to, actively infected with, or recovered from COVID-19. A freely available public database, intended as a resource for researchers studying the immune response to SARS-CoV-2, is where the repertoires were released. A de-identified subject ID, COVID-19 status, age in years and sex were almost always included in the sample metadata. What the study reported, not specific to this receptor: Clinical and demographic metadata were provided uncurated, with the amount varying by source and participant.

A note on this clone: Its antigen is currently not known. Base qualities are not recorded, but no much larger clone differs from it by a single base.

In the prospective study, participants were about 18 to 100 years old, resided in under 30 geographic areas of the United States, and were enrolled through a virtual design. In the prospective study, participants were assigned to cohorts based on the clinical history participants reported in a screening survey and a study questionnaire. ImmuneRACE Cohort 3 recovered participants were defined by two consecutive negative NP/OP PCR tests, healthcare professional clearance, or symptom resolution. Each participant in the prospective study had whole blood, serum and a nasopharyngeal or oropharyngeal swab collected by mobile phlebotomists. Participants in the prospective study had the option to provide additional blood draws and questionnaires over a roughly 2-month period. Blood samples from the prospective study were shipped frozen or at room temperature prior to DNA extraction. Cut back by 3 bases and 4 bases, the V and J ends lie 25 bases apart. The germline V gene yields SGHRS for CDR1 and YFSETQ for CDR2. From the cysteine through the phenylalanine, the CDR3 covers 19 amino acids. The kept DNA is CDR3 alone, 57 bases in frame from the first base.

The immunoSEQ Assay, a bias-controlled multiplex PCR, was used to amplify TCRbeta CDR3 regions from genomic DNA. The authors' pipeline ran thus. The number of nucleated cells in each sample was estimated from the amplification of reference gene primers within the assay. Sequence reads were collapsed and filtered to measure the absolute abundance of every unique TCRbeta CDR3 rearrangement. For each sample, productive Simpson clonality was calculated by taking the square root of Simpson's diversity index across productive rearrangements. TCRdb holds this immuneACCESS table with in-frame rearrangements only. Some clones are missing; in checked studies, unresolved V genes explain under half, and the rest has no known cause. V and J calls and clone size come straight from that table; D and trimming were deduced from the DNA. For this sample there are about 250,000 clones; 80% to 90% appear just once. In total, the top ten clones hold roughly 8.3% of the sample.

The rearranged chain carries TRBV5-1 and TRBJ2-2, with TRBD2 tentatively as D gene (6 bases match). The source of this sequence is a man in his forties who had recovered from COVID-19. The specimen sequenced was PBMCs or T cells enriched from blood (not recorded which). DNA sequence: TGCGCCAGCAGCTCCCTAAAAACGGGAGTCGAGGGGTTCACCGGGGAGCTGTTTTTT. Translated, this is CASSSLKTGVEGFTGELFF.